These T cell receptor beta chains were read from a single sample in a study of cytomegalovirus exposure and HLA in healthy donors. Assay: immunoSEQ multiplex PCR; the TCRdb copy retains only in-frame clones and omits some. In the table there are about 94,000 clones, over 65% of which are singletons. The specimen sequenced was PBMCs. All receptors derive from a human donor in good health. Each CDR3 is given with its conserved first and last residue. Fields, in order: clone size, D gene, J gene, V gene, CDR3 protein, CDR3 DNA. D genes are given only for firm matches. Clone size is shown for a subset of rows, as once, few, many or a class of expanded clone.

clone_size: -; d_call: TRBD2; j_call: TRBJ2-1; v_call: TRBV5-1; cdr3_aa: CASSRGGGRAGDEGFF; cdr3_nt: TGCGCCAGCAGCCGAGGCGGGGGAAGAGCGGGAGACGAAGGGTTCTTC
clone_size: -; d_call: TRBD1; j_call: TRBJ2-5; v_call: TRBV25-1; cdr3_aa: CASSEGDRGKETQYF; cdr3_nt: TGTGCCAGCAGTGAAGGGGACAGGGGAAAAGAGACCCAGTACTTC
clone_size: -; d_call: TRBD1; j_call: TRBJ1-1; v_call: TRBV14; cdr3_aa: CASSLKTGGTGVANTEAFF; cdr3_nt: TGTGCCAGCAGCCTAAAAACCGGCGGGACAGGGGTCGCGAACACTGAAGCTTTCTTT
clone_size: -; d_call: TRBD2; j_call: TRBJ2-5; v_call: TRBV13; cdr3_aa: CASSLGGGQETQYF; cdr3_nt: TGTGCCAGCAGCTTAGGCGGGGGGCAAGAGACCCAGTACTTC
clone_size: -; d_call: TRBD2; j_call: TRBJ2-3; v_call: TRBV9; cdr3_aa: CASSQAGTSGSTDTQYF; cdr3_nt: TGTGCCAGCAGCCAAGCCGGGACTAGCGGGTCCACAGATACGCAGTATTTT
clone_size: -; d_call: -; j_call: TRBJ2-7; v_call: TRBV6-1; cdr3_aa: CASSELQGPSYEQYF; cdr3_nt: TGTGCCAGCAGTGAATTACAGGGACCTTCCTACGAGCAGTACTTC
clone_size: -; d_call: -; j_call: TRBJ2-1; v_call: TRBV4-1; cdr3_aa: CASSQSQVPEQFF; cdr3_nt: TGTGCCAGCAGCCAATCACAGGTCCCTGAGCAGTTCTTC
clone_size: -; d_call: -; j_call: TRBJ1-3; v_call: TRBV7-3; cdr3_aa: CASSLGPSTGNTIYF; cdr3_nt: TGTGCCAGCAGCTTAGGGCCCAGTACTGGAAACACCATATATTTT
clone_size: -; d_call: TRBD1; j_call: TRBJ1-2; v_call: TRBV2; cdr3_aa: CASSDLDRGYGYTF; cdr3_nt: TGTGCCAGCAGCGATCTGGACAGGGGGTATGGCTACACCTTC
clone_size: -; d_call: -; j_call: TRBJ1-3; v_call: TRBV13; cdr3_aa: CASSLGLKGEFYSGNTIYF; cdr3_nt: TGTGCCAGCAGCTTAGGCCTAAAGGGGGAGTTTTACTCTGGAAACACCATATATTTT
clone_size: few; d_call: TRBD2; j_call: TRBJ2-1; v_call: TRBV6-6; cdr3_aa: CASSYPPSGRDEQFF; cdr3_nt: TGTGCCAGCAGTTACCCTCCCTCGGGGAGGGATGAGCAGTTCTTC
clone_size: few; d_call: TRBD2; j_call: TRBJ2-1; v_call: TRBV14; cdr3_aa: CASSKVIKKREGLSRWEFF; cdr3_nt: TGTGCCAGCAGCAAGGTAATTAAGAAGCGGGAGGGCCTTTCCCGATGGGAGTTCTTC
clone_size: once; d_call: TRBD1; j_call: TRBJ2-3; v_call: TRBV9; cdr3_aa: CASTRDRGSADTQYF; cdr3_nt: TGTGCCAGCACCAGGGACAGGGGGAGTGCAGATACGCAGTATTTT
clone_size: -; d_call: -; j_call: TRBJ2-7; v_call: TRBV4-1; cdr3_aa: CASSRSVPGLTPYEQYF; cdr3_nt: TGCGCCAGCAGCCGCTCAGTCCCGGGACTGACCCCCTACGAGCAGTACTTC
clone_size: -; d_call: -; j_call: TRBJ1-1; v_call: TRBV29-1; cdr3_aa: CSVGHGNTEAFF; cdr3_nt: TGCAGCGTTGGACACGGGAACACTGAAGCTTTCTTT
clone_size: -; d_call: TRBD1; j_call: TRBJ1-3; v_call: TRBV19; cdr3_aa: CASYRQGAGGNTIYF; cdr3_nt: TGTGCCAGTTACCGACAGGGGGCTGGAGGAAACACCATATATTTT
clone_size: -; d_call: TRBD2; j_call: TRBJ2-5; v_call: TRBV6-5; cdr3_aa: CASSELGGQRGNF; cdr3_nt: TGTGCCAGCAGTGAGCTGGGCGGGCAGCGGGGGAACTTC
clone_size: -; d_call: -; j_call: TRBJ1-4; v_call: TRBV12-5; cdr3_aa: CASLGAGEKLFF; cdr3_nt: TGTGCTAGTTTGGGGGCCGGGGAAAAACTGTTTTTT
clone_size: -; d_call: TRBD2; j_call: TRBJ2-3; v_call: TRBV4-2; cdr3_aa: CASSQALAGVGTDTQYF; cdr3_nt: TGTGCCAGCAGCCAAGCCCTAGCGGGAGTTGGCACAGATACGCAGTATTTT
clone_size: -; d_call: -; j_call: TRBJ1-1; v_call: TRBV15; cdr3_aa: CATSRAREAFF; cdr3_nt: TGTGCCACCAGCAGAGCACGGGAAGCTTTCTTT
clone_size: -; d_call: TRBD1; j_call: TRBJ1-2; v_call: TRBV6-4; cdr3_aa: CASSRTGADYGYTF; cdr3_nt: TGTGCCAGCAGCCGTACAGGGGCGGACTATGGCTACACCTTC
clone_size: -; d_call: TRBD1; j_call: TRBJ2-2; v_call: TRBV6-6; cdr3_aa: CASSLTGTGDTGELFF; cdr3_nt: TGTGCCAGCAGTCTTACCGGGACAGGGGATACCGGGGAGCTGTTTTTT
clone_size: -; d_call: -; j_call: TRBJ1-5; v_call: TRBV19; cdr3_aa: CASSIGRNQPQHF; cdr3_nt: TGTGCCAGTAGTATAGGCCGGAATCAGCCCCAGCATTTT
clone_size: -; d_call: -; j_call: TRBJ2-3; v_call: TRBV6-5; cdr3_aa: CASSRTGVLRDTQYF; cdr3_nt: TGTGCCAGCAGCCGCACAGGAGTTTTAAGAGATACGCAGTATTTT
clone_size: -; d_call: -; j_call: TRBJ1-5; v_call: TRBV7-9; cdr3_aa: CASSPDTSNQPQHF; cdr3_nt: TGTGCCAGCAGCCCGGACACTAGCAATCAGCCCCAGCATTTT
clone_size: -; d_call: TRBD1; j_call: TRBJ1-1; v_call: TRBV5-1; cdr3_aa: CASSLPGQGWYTEAFF; cdr3_nt: TGCGCCAGCAGCTTACCGGGACAGGGGTGGTACACTGAAGCTTTCTTT
clone_size: -; d_call: -; j_call: TRBJ2-2; v_call: TRBV11-3; cdr3_aa: CASSLDNGNTGELFF; cdr3_nt: TGTGCCAGCAGCTTAGACAACGGGAACACCGGGGAGCTGTTTTTT
clone_size: -; d_call: -; j_call: TRBJ1-3; v_call: TRBV7-8; cdr3_aa: CASSDHRAPSSGNTIYF; cdr3_nt: TGTGCCAGCAGCGACCACAGGGCCCCTAGCTCTGGAAACACCATATATTTT
clone_size: -; d_call: -; j_call: TRBJ1-5; v_call: TRBV5-4; cdr3_aa: CASSLGGYNQPQHF; cdr3_nt: TGTGCCAGCAGCTTGGGCGGTTACAATCAGCCCCAGCATTTT
clone_size: -; d_call: TRBD1; j_call: TRBJ2-1; v_call: TRBV29-1; cdr3_aa: CSVEGARQGGYNEQFF; cdr3_nt: TGCAGCGTTGAGGGGGCCCGACAGGGGGGCTACAATGAGCAGTTCTTC
clone_size: -; d_call: -; j_call: TRBJ2-2; v_call: TRBV5-1; cdr3_aa: CASSLGDSVTGELFF; cdr3_nt: TGCGCCAGCAGCTTGGGGGACTCGGTCACCGGGGAGCTGTTTTTT
clone_size: -; d_call: TRBD1; j_call: TRBJ2-1; v_call: TRBV28; cdr3_aa: CASSTYHDRVRRNEQFF; cdr3_nt: TGTGCCAGCAGTACTTACCACGACAGGGTTCGGCGCAATGAGCAGTTCTTC
clone_size: -; d_call: -; j_call: TRBJ1-1; v_call: TRBV18; cdr3_aa: CASSPPDRVAEAFF; cdr3_nt: TGTGCCAGCTCACCACCTGACAGAGTGGCTGAAGCTTTCTTT
clone_size: -; d_call: -; j_call: TRBJ2-1; v_call: TRBV18; cdr3_aa: CASSLRGEQFF; cdr3_nt: TGTGCCAGCTCACTTAGGGGGGAGCAGTTCTTC
clone_size: -; d_call: TRBD1; j_call: TRBJ2-7; v_call: TRBV5-1; cdr3_aa: CASSYLTGVGHEQYF; cdr3_nt: TGCGCCAGCAGCTACCTAACAGGGGTGGGCCACGAGCAGTACTTC
clone_size: once; d_call: TRBD1; j_call: TRBJ2-6; v_call: TRBV5-1; cdr3_aa: CASSLGGLRSGANVLTF; cdr3_nt: TGCGCCAGCAGCTTAGGGGGCCTACGCTCTGGGGCCAACGTCCTGACTTTC
clone_size: few; d_call: TRBD1; j_call: TRBJ1-4; v_call: TRBV4-1; cdr3_aa: CASSLQRGGNEKLFF; cdr3_nt: TGCGCCAGCAGCCTCCAGAGAGGGGGCAATGAAAAACTGTTTTTT
clone_size: -; d_call: TRBD2; j_call: TRBJ2-7; v_call: TRBV10-3; cdr3_aa: CAIGGPASGIEQYF; cdr3_nt: TGTGCCATAGGCGGTCCGGCTAGCGGGATCGAGCAGTACTTC
clone_size: -; d_call: -; j_call: TRBJ2-7; v_call: TRBV5-4; cdr3_aa: CASSLQNSYEQYF; cdr3_nt: TGTGCCAGCAGCTTGCAGAACTCCTACGAGCAGTACTTC
clone_size: -; d_call: -; j_call: TRBJ1-2; v_call: TRBV7-9; cdr3_aa: CASSSGDYGYTF; cdr3_nt: TGTGCCAGCAGCTCAGGGGACTACGGCTACACCTTC
clone_size: few; d_call: TRBD1; j_call: TRBJ2-2; v_call: TRBV23-1; cdr3_aa: CASSIVRDRGTGELFF; cdr3_nt: TGCGCCAGCAGTATTGTTCGGGACAGAGGCACCGGGGAGCTGTTTTTT
clone_size: -; d_call: TRBD1; j_call: TRBJ1-2; v_call: TRBV9; cdr3_aa: CASSNRQGSRGGYTF; cdr3_nt: TGTGCCAGCAGCAACAGACAGGGCTCCCGGGGTGGCTACACCTTC
clone_size: -; d_call: -; j_call: TRBJ1-1; v_call: TRBV5-1; cdr3_aa: CASSPGQPEAFF; cdr3_nt: TGCGCCAGCAGCCCAGGACAGCCCGAAGCTTTCTTT
clone_size: -; d_call: TRBD1; j_call: TRBJ1-5; v_call: TRBV19; cdr3_aa: CASSSGQGGNQPQHF; cdr3_nt: TGTGCCAGTAGTTCCGGACAGGGGGGAAATCAGCCCCAGCATTTT
clone_size: -; d_call: -; j_call: TRBJ2-3; v_call: TRBV28; cdr3_aa: CASSFRDIQSSTDTQYF; cdr3_nt: TGTGCCAGCAGTTTTCGTGACATACAGTCGAGCACAGATACGCAGTATTTT
clone_size: -; d_call: -; j_call: TRBJ1-1; v_call: TRBV28; cdr3_aa: CASSTIPLGIKDTEAFF; cdr3_nt: TGTGCCAGCAGCACCATCCCCCTCGGGATAAAGGACACTGAAGCTTTCTTT
clone_size: once; d_call: TRBD2; j_call: TRBJ2-7; v_call: TRBV27; cdr3_aa: CASRVPAGGAYEQYF; cdr3_nt: TGTGCCAGCAGAGTCCCGGCGGGGGGTGCCTACGAGCAGTACTTC
clone_size: once; d_call: -; j_call: TRBJ2-5; v_call: TRBV19; cdr3_aa: CASSIARGFQETQYF; cdr3_nt: TGTGCCAGTAGTATAGCCCGGGGTTTCCAAGAGACCCAGTACTTC
clone_size: -; d_call: -; j_call: TRBJ2-1; v_call: TRBV7-9; cdr3_aa: CASSFRGNEQFF; cdr3_nt: TGTGCCAGCAGCTTCCGGGGCAATGAGCAGTTCTTC
clone_size: -; d_call: -; j_call: TRBJ1-5; v_call: TRBV28; cdr3_aa: CASSTGNQPQHF; cdr3_nt: TGTGCCAGCAGCACAGGGAATCAGCCCCAGCATTTT
clone_size: -; d_call: -; j_call: TRBJ1-2; v_call: TRBV18; cdr3_aa: CASSSLDRADGYTF; cdr3_nt: TGTGCCAGCTCATCCCTGGACAGAGCCGATGGCTACACCTTC
clone_size: -; d_call: TRBD1; j_call: TRBJ2-7; v_call: TRBV19; cdr3_aa: CASSRQGVAYEQYF; cdr3_nt: TGTGCCAGCAGTCGACAGGGGGTGGCCTACGAGCAGTACTTC
clone_size: -; d_call: -; j_call: TRBJ1-2; v_call: TRBV2; cdr3_aa: CASSSQGAYGYTF; cdr3_nt: TGTGCCAGCAGTTCACAGGGAGCCTATGGCTACACCTTC
clone_size: few; d_call: -; j_call: TRBJ1-2; v_call: TRBV6-5; cdr3_aa: CASSYSGQGNGYTF; cdr3_nt: TGTGCCAGCAGTTACTCGGGCCAGGGGAATGGCTACACCTTC